This TCR beta chain was retrieved from a study of shared clonotypes between healthy human individuals. Profiled with immunoSEQ multiplex PCR; TCRdb holds only in-frame clones, not every one. The table lists 650,000 to 800,000 clones, approximately 72% of them singletons, with approximately 1.8% in the top ten. On this clone itself: Antigen unknown.

Overall study results and limits: Generation probabilities of non-shared clonotypes were lower (relative to those shared by all four donors).

This clonotype was sampled from a woman younger than 45 in good health. The sequencing sample was made of memory CD4+ T cells sorted from blood. Subset reported: CD45RA-negative fraction.

The CDR3 DNA is TGTGCCAGCAGGCGCGGGACAGGCTCCTACAATGAGCAGTTCTTC. Its protein is CASRRGTGSYNEQFF. V and J are TRBV28 and TRBJ2-1, with 8 bases matching TRBD1. Unmatched junction bases numbered 4, after V lost 6 bases and J lost 0 bases. Looked up from germline, CDR1 is MDHEN and CDR2 is SYDVKM. The length of the CDR3 is 15 residues. The full variable domain, completed using reference TRBV28 and TRBJ2-1, is DVKVTQSSRYLVKRTGEKVFLECVQDMDHENMFWYRQDPGLGLRLIYFSYDVKMKEKGDIPEGYSVSREKKERFSLILESASTNQTSMYLCASRRGTGSYNEQFFGPGTRLTVL.